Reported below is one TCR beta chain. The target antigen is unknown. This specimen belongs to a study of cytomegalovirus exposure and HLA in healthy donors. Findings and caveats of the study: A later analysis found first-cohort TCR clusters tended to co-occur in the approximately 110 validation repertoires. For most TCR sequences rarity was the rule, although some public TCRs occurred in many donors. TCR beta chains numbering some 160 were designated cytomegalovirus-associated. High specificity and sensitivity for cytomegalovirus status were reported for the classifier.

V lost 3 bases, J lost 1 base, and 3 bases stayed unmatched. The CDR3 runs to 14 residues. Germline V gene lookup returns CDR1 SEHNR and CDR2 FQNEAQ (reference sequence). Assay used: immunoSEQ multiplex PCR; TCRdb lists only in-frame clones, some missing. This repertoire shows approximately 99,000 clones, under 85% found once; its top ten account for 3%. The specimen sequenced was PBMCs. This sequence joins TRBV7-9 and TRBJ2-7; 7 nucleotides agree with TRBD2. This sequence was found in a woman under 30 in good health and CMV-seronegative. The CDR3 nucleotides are TGTGCCAGCAGCTTGCGGGAGTTTTCCTACGAGCAGTACTTC. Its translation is CASSLREFSYEQYF.